Below, one T cell receptor (beta chain) is given with its context. This clone appeared once. This clone's antigen is unknown. No much larger clonotype is one base removed from it; base qualities were not supplied. The sample comes from a study of technical replicates of blood from several donors listed by TCRdb under 2017. The library was generated by the immunoSEQ multiplex PCR assay. TCRdb re-hosts the immuneACCESS table, in-frame sequences only. Its copies lack some clones; in the studies checked, an unresolved V gene accounts for under half of them, and the cause for the rest is not known. The sample data list 55,000 to 60,000 clones, and approximately 92% of these were observed just once. The ten largest clones add up to 4.2% of the sample. Inclusive of the bounding cysteine and phenylalanine, the CDR3 is 14 residues long. CDR3 DNA is the only sequence kept; it has 42 bases, read in frame from the first base. CDR1 is given as KGHSH and CDR2 as LQKENI, both from the germline V gene. The junction shows trimming of 4 bases on V and 2 bases on J, plus 11 bases between the germline ends.

The specimen was PBMCs. The V and J genes are TRBV18 and TRBJ1-1, with a weak D call of TRBD1 (6 bases match). The clonotype originates from a human donor in good health. Some clones in this sample may be carry-over from other donors' samples. The CDR3 protein is CASSHRVFNTEAFF. The base sequence is TGTGCCAGCTCACACAGGGTTTTTAACACTGAAGCTTTCTTT.